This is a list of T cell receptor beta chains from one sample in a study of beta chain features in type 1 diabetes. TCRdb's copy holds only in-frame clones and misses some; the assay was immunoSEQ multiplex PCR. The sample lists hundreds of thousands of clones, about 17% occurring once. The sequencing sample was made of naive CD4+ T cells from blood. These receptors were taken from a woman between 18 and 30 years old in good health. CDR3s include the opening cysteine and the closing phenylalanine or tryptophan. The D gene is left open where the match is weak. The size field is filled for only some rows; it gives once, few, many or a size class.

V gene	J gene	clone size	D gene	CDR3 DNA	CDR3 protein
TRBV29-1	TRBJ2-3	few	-	TGCAGCGTTGAGGGGTCCGGAGATACGCAGTATTTT	CSVEGSGDTQYF
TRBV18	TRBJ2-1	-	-	TGTGCCAGCTCACCATTCGATTACAATGAGCAGTTCTTC	CASSPFDYNEQFF
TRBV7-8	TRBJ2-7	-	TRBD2	TGTGCCAGCAGCTCCGACGGACTAGCGGGTTCCTACGAGCAGTACTTC	CASSSDGLAGSYEQYF
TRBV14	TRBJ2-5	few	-	TGTGCCAGCAGCCAAGAGGCTGGGGCATGGCGAATCCAAGAGACCCAGTACTTC	CASSQEAGAWRIQETQYF
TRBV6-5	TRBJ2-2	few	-	TGTGCCACCGGGACCGGGGAGCTGTTTTTT	CATGTGELFF
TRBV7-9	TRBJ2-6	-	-	TGTGCCAGCAGCTTCTTCTCTGGGGCCAACGTCCTGACTTTC	CASSFFSGANVLTF
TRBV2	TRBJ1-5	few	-	TGTGCCAGCAGTGACAGATATCAGCCCCAGCATTTT	CASSDRYQPQHF
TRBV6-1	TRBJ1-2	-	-	TGTGCCAGCAGTGAAGTTACAGGAGATGGCTACACCTTC	CASSEVTGDGYTF
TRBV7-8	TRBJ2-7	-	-	TGTGCCAGCAGCTTAGTGGAAGCCTACGAGCAGTACTTC	CASSLVEAYEQYF
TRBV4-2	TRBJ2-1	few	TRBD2	TGTGCCAGCAGCTATACTAGCGGGAGTGCCTCCTACAATGAGCAGTTCTTC	CASSYTSGSASYNEQFF
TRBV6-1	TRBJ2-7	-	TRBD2	TGTGCCAGCAGTGAAGTCTCTAGCGGGAGATACGAGCAGTACTTC	CASSEVSSGRYEQYF
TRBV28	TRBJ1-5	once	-	TGTGCCAGCAGTCCTCGGGTACGCAATCAGCCCCAGCATTTT	CASSPRVRNQPQHF
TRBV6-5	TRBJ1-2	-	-	TGTGCCAGCAGTCAGTCATTGTTTGACTATGGCTACACCTTC	CASSQSLFDYGYTF
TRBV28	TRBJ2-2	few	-	TGTGCCAGCAGTATCCCACAGGGACCCGCCGGGGAGCTGTTTTTT	CASSIPQGPAGELFF
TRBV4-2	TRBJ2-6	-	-	TGTGCCAGCAGCCGTGGTCCGGTGGGCTCTGGGGCCAACGTCCTGACTTTC	CASSRGPVGSGANVLTF
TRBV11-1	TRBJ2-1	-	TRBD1	TGTGCCAGCACTCCAGGAGGACAGGGGGCTTTGGAGCAGTTCTTC	CASTPGGQGALEQFF
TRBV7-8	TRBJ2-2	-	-	TGTGCCAGCAGCACAACCCAGATGTGGGTTGGAACCGGGGAGCTGTTTTTT	CASSTTQMWVGTGELFF
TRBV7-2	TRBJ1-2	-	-	TGTGCCAGCAGCTTGGACAGAAGACCCTCTATAAGCTACACCTTC	CASSLDRRPSISYTF
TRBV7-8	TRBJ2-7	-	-	TGTGCCAGCAGCTTAGAAGGGGGTGGCTACGAGCAGTACTTC	CASSLEGGGYEQYF
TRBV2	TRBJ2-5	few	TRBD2	TGTGCCACCAATCGCGGGGGTGCCTCCGGGGAGACCCAGTACTTC	CATNRGGASGETQYF
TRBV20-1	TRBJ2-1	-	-	TGCAGTGCTACCAATGAGCAGTTCTTC	CSATNEQFF
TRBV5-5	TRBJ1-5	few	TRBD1	TGTGCCAGCAGCGATCCGGGACAGGGCGATCAGCCCCAGCATTTT	CASSDPGQGDQPQHF
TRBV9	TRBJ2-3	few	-	TGTGCCAGCAGCGTAGAGGCGGGCACGGATACGCAGTATTTT	CASSVEAGTDTQYF
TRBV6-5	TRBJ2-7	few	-	TGTGCCAGCAGTTACTCCGGGGGCCGCCGCCTTTACGAGCAGTACTTC	CASSYSGGRRLYEQYF
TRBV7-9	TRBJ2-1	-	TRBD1	TGTGCCAGCAGCTTAAGCGGGACAGGGGGCCGTAATGAGCAGTTCTTC	CASSLSGTGGRNEQFF
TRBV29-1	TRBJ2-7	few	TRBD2	TGCAGCGTTCAGGGGACTAGCGGCCTTTTCAGGTACGAGCAGTACTTC	CSVQGTSGLFRYEQYF
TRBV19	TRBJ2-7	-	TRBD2	TGTGCCAGCAGACTAGCGGGAGCCTACGAGCAGTACTTC	CASRLAGAYEQYF
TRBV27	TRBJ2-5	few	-	TGTGCCAGCAGTTTAACCCCACAAGAGACCCAGTACTTC	CASSLTPQETQYF
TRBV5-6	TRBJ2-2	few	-	TGTGCCAGCAGCTTTCGAGGTATCGGGGAGCTGTTTTTT	CASSFRGIGELFF
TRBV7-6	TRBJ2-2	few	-	TGTGCCAGCAGCTTAACGGCCGCGATCACCGGGGAGCTGTTTTTT	CASSLTAAITGELFF
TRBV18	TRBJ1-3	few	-	TGTGCCAGCTCAGTTGTACCCTCGGAAGGAAACACCATATATTTT	CASSVVPSEGNTIYF
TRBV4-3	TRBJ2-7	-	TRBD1	TGCGCCAGCAGCCAGTCGGACAGGGGCGTCTACGAGCAGTACTTC	CASSQSDRGVYEQYF
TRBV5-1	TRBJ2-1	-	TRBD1	TGCGCCAGCCGTTACCGGGACAGGGAGAACAATGAGCAGTTCTTC	CASRYRDRENNEQFF